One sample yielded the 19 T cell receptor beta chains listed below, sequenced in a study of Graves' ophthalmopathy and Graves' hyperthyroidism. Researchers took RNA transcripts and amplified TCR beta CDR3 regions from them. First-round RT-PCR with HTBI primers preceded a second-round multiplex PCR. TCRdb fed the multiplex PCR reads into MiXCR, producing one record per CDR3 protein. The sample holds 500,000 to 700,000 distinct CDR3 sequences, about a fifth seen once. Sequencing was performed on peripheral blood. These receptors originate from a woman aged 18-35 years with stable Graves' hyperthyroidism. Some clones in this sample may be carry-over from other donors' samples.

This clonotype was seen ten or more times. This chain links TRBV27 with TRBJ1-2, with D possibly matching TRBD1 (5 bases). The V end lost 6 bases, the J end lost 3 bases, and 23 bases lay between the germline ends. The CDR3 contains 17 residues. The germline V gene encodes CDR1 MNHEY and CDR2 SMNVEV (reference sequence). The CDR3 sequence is CASSPIAGRGEDYGYTF. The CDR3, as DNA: TGTGCCAGCAGCCCAATTGCGGGGCGCGGAGAAGACTATGGCTACACCTTC.

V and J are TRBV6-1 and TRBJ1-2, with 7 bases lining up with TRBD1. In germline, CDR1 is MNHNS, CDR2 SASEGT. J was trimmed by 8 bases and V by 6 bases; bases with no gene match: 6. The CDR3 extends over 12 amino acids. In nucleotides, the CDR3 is TGTGCCAGCAGCACCCCGACAGGGGGCTACACCTTC. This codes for CASSTPTGGYTF.

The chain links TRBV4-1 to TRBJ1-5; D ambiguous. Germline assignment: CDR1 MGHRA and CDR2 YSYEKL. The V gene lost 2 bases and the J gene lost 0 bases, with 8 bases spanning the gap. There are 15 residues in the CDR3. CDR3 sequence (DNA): TGCGCCAGCAGCCAATCCGATTATAGCAATCAGCCCCAGCATTTT. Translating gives CASSQSDYSNQPQHF.

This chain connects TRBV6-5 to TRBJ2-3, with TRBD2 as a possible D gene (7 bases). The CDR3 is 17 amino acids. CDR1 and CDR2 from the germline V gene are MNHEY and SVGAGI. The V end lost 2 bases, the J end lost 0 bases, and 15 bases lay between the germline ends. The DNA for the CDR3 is TGTGCCAGCAGTTACCCATGGGGGGGGGCTAGCACAGATACGCAGTATTTT. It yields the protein CASSYPWGGASTDTQYF.

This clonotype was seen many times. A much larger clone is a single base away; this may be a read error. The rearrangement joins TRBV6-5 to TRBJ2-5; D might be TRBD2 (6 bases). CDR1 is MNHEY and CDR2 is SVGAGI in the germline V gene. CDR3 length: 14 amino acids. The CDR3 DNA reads TGTGCCAGCAGTTACGGGACTCTACAAGAGACCAAGTACTTC. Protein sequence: CASSYGTLQETKYF.

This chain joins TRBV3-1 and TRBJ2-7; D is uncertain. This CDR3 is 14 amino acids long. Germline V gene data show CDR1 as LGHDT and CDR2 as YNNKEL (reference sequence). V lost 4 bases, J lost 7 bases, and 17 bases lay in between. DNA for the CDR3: TGTGCCAGCAGCCTCGGCCCTGAACTTCATGAGCAGTACTTC. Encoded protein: CASSLGPELHEQYF.

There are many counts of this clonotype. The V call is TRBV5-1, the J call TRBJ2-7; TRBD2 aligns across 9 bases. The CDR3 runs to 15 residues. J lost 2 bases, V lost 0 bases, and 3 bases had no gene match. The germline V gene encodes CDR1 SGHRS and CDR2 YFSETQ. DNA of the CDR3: TGCGCCAGCAGCTTGGAGTCTAGCGGGGCCTACGAGCAGTACTTC. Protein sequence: CASSLESSGAYEQYF.

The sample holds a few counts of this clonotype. The CDR3 loop is CAISSGDRQETQYF. CDR3 coding DNA: TGTGCCATCAGCTCAGGAGACCGCCAAGAGACCCAGTACTTC. The chain joins TRBV10-3 to TRBJ2-5; D unresolved. The CDR3 consists of 14 residues. Germline V lookup: CDR1 ENHRY, CDR2 SYGVKD. V dropped 6 bases and J dropped 1 base, with 12 bases sitting between them.

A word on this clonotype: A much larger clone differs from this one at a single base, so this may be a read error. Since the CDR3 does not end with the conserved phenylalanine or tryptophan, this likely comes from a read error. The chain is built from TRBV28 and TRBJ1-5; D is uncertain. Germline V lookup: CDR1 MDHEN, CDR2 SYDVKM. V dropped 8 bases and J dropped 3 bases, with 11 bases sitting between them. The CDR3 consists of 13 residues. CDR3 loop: CASRPGFNQPQHL. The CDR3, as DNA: TGTGCCAGCCGTCCGGGTTTCAATCAGCCCCAGCATTTG.

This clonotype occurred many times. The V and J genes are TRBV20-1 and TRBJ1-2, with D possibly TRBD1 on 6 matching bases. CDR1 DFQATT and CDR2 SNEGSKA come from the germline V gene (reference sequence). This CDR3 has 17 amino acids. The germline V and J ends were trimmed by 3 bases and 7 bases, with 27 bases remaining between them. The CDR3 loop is CSARPGHAGRDFGGYTF. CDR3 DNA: TGCAGTGCTAGGCCGGGACATGCGGGGCGGGATTTCGGTGGCTACACCTTC.

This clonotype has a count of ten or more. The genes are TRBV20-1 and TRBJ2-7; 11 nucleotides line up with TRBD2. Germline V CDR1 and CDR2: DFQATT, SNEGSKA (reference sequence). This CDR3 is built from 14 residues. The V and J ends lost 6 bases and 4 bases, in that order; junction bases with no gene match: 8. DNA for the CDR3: TGCAGTGCCTGGCTTAGCGGGAGGGTATACGAGCAGTACTTC. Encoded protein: CSAWLSGRVYEQYF.

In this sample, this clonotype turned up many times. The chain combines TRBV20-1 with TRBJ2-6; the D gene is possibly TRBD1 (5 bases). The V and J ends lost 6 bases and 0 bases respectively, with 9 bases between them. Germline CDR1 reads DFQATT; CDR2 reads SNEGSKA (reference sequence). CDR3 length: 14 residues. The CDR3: CSAPDSSGANVLTF. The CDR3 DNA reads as TGCAGTGCCCCCGACAGCTCTGGGGCCAACGTCCTGACTTTC.

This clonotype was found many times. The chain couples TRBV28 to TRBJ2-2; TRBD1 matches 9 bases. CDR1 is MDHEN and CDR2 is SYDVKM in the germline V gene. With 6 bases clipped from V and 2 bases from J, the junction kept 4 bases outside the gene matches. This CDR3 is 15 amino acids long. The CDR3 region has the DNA TGTGCCAGCAGAACAGGGGGCTCAAACACCGGGGAGCTGTTTTTT. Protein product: CASRTGGSNTGELFF.

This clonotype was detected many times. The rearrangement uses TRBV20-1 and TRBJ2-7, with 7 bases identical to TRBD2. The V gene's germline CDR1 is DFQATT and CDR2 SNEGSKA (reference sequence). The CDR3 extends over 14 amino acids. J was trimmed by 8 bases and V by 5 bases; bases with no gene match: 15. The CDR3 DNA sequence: TGCAGTGCTCCTAAGCGGGGCGAACCTCCCCAGCAGTACTTC. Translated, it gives CSAPKRGEPPQQYF.

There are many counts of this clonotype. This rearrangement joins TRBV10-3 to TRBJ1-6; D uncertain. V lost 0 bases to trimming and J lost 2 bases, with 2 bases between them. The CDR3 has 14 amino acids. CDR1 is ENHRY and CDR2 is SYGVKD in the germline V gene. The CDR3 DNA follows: TGTGCCATCAGTGAGTCAGCCTATAATTCACCCCTCCACTTT. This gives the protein CAISESAYNSPLHF.

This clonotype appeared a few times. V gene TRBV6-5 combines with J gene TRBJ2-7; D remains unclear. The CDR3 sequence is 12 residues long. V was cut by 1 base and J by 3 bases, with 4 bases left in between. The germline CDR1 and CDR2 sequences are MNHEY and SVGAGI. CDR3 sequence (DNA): TGTGCCAGCAGTTACTTCAACTACGAGCAGTACTTC. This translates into CASSYFNYEQYF.

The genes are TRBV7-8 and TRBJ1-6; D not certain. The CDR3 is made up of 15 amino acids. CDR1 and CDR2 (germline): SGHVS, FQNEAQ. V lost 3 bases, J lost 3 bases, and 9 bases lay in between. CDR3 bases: TGTGCCAGCAGCTTTCGGCAGGACTATAATTCACCCCTCCACTTT. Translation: CASSFRQDYNSPLHF. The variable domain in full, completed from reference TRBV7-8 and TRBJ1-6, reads GAGVSQSPRYKVAKRGQDVALRCDPISGHVSLFWYQQALGQGPEFLTYFQNEAQLDKSGLPSDRFFAERPEGSVSTLKIQRTQQEDSAVYLCASSFRQDYNSPLHFGNGTRLTVT.

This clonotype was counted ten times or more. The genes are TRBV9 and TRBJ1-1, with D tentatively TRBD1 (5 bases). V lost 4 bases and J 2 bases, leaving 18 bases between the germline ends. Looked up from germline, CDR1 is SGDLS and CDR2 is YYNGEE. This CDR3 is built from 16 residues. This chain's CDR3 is CASSPIDSRGNTEAFF. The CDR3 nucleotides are TGTGCCAGCAGCCCCATAGACAGCCGGGGTAACACTGAAGCTTTCTTT. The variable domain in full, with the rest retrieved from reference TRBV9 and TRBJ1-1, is DSGVTQTPKHLITATGQRVTLRCSPRSGDLSVYWYQQSLDQGLQFLIQYYNGEERAKGNILERFSAQQFPDLHSELNLSSLELGDSALYFCASSPIDSRGNTEAFFGQGTRLTVV.

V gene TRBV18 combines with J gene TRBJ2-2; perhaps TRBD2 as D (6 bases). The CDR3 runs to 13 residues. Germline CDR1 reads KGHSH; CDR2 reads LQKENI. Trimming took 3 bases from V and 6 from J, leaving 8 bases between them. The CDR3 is CASSPGTPGELFF. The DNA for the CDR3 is TGTGCCAGCTCACCCGGGACTCCCGGGGAGCTGTTTTTT.